Below are 11 T cell receptor beta chains sequenced from a single sample in a study of CD8+CD57+ T cells in acquired aplastic anemia. All sequencing subjects had displayed CD8+CD57+ cell expansion on flow cytometry. The template used for profiling TCR beta VDJ and CDR3 was genomic DNA. TCRdb ran MiXCR on the reads and lists one entry per CDR3 protein. Of 150,000 to 200,000 distinct CDR3 sequences in the sample, around 50% were seen once. Sequencing input: sorted CD4+, CD8+, or CD8+CD57+ T cells (not recorded which) from PBMCs. All receptors come from a human donor with aplastic anemia.

The sample holds many counts of this clonotype. V is TRBV6-1 and J is TRBJ2-2; TRBD1 agrees at 8 bases. J was trimmed by 3 bases and V by 4 bases; bases with no gene match: 1. The CDR3 runs 14 residues. In germline, CDR1 is MNHNS, CDR2 SASEGT. The CDR3 protein is CASSGTGYTGELFF. The CDR3 region has the DNA TGTGCCAGCAGTGGGACAGGGTACACCGGGGAGCTGTTTTTT.

The sample holds many counts of this clonotype. The chain carries TRBV20-1 and TRBJ1-4; D gene uncertain. The V end lost 3 bases, the J end lost 4 bases, and 0 bases lay between the germline ends. The CDR3 is 10 amino acids. CDR1 DFQATT and CDR2 SNEGSKA come from the germline V gene (reference sequence). The CDR3 region is CSASNEKLFF. The DNA for the CDR3 is TGCAGTGCTAGTAATGAAAAACTGTTTTTT.

The CDR3 is CARWGTGYNEQFF. In DNA, the CDR3 is TGTGCCAGGTGGGGGACAGGTTACAATGAGCAGTTCTTC. The chain has TRBV7-9 and TRBJ2-1; 8 bases are shared with TRBD1. With 9 bases clipped from V and 4 bases from J, the junction kept 5 bases outside the gene matches. The CDR3 extends over 13 amino acids. CDR1 is SEHNR and CDR2 is FQNEAQ in the germline V gene (reference sequence). The full variable domain, completed using reference TRBV7-9 and TRBJ2-1, is DTGVSQNPRHKITKRGQNVTFRCDPISEHNRLYWYRQTLGQGPEFLTYFQNEAQLEKSRLLSDRFSAERPKGSFSTLEIQRTEQGDSAMYLCARWGTGYNEQFFGPGTRLTVL.

This clonotype occurred a few times. The chain has TRBV15 and TRBJ1-2; 9 bases align to TRBD1. J was trimmed by 5 bases and V by 5 bases; bases with no gene match: 3. Germline V CDR1 and CDR2: LNHNV, YYDKDF (reference sequence). The CDR3 contains 13 residues. This CDR3 is CATSLDRGYGYTF. The CDR3 coding sequence is TGTGCCACCAGCCTCGACAGGGGGTATGGCTACACCTTC.

This clonotype was counted a single time. The chain couples TRBV10-3 to TRBJ2-7, with D perhaps matching TRBD1 or TRBD2 (5 bases each). The CDR3 runs 13 residues. Trimming removed 6 bases from V and 12 bases from J, with 21 bases in between. Germline values: CDR1 ENHRY, CDR2 SYGVKD. The CDR3 DNA reads TGTGCCATCAGGTCCTTCGGGACCGATGAACCGTACTTC. This gives the protein CAIRSFGTDEPYF.

There are a few counts of this clonotype. The chain couples TRBV6-1 to TRBJ2-7; no firm D call. The CDR3 loop spans 15 amino acids. The ends were cut back, 7 bases at V and 0 bases at J, with 16 bases in the middle. From germline, CDR1 is MNHNS and CDR2 SASEGT. CDR3 nucleotides: TGTGCCAGCACCTCCAGTCCCCGTGCCTCCTACGAGCAGTACTTC. Residues: CASTSSPRASYEQYF.

The chain links TRBV9 to TRBJ2-7, with D tentatively TRBD2 (6 bases). In germline, CDR1 is SGDLS, CDR2 YYNGEE. There are 14 residues in the CDR3. Trimming removed 0 bases from V and 6 bases from J, with 13 bases in between. The CDR3 region is CASSVVLTSGEQYF. The CDR3 DNA reads TGTGCCAGCAGCGTAGTTTTGACTAGTGGCGAGCAGTACTTC.

V is TRBV15 and J is TRBJ2-7, with D perhaps TRBD1 (6 bases). Germline V gene lookup returns CDR1 LNHNV and CDR2 YYDKDF (reference sequence). V was pared by 1 base and J by 0 bases, with 16 bases between. The CDR3 consists of 17 residues. The CDR3 nucleotides are TGTGCCACCAGCAGAGTATACCAGGGGCGAACCTCCTACGAGCAGTACTTC. It yields the protein CATSRVYQGRTSYEQYF.

The rearrangement joins TRBV20-1 to TRBJ2-7, with 7 bases lining up with TRBD2. There are 14 residues in the CDR3. Germline loops: CDR1 DFQATT, CDR2 SNEGSKA (reference sequence). Germline trimming cut 2 bases from V and 2 bases from J; bases unmatched to any gene: 6. The CDR3 DNA sequence: TGCAGTGCTAGACCGCCACGGGAGGCCTACGAGCAGTACTTC. This gives the protein CSARPPREAYEQYF.

Only a few counts were recorded for this clonotype. V is TRBV5-1 and J is TRBJ2-2; TRBD1 matches at 8 bases. Per the germline V gene, CDR1 is SGHRS and CDR2 is YFSETQ. The CDR3 length is 15 residues. Unmatched junction bases numbered 2, after V lost 2 bases and J lost 2 bases. The CDR3 spells CASSFGQGNTGELFF. DNA of the CDR3: TGCGCCAGCAGCTTCGGACAGGGAAACACCGGGGAGCTGTTTTTT.

This clonotype was seen repeatedly, ten times or more. The chain joins TRBV5-1 to TRBJ1-4; perhaps TRBD1 as D (5 bases). Germline assignment: CDR1 SGHRS and CDR2 YFSETQ. This CDR3 is 13 amino acids long. V was shortened by 4 bases and J by 5 bases, with 9 bases between the two germline ends. The CDR3 DNA sequence: TGCGCCAGCAGCCTACGACAGAATGAAAAACTGTTTTTT. Translated: CASSLRQNEKLFF.